Reported below is one TCR beta chain. No count is logged; frequency rates this clonotype as medium-sized (0.01 to 0.1%). There is no known antigen for this receptor. Each sample's TRB amplification started from approximately 240 ng of peripheral blood genomic DNA, which corresponds to 35,000 to 40,000 genome equivalents. The CDR3 has 14 amino acids, counting the end cysteine and phenylalanine. DNA is not recorded here. The germline V gene encodes CDR1 KGHSH and CDR2 LQKENI. The data stem from a study of T cell clusters in autoimmune cytopenias (dated by TCRdb to between 2018 and 2021). About the investigation overall: Per sample, TRB sequencing gave a median depth of approximately 54,000 reads and a median of around 2,400 distinct TRB clonotypes. Peripheral blood TRB and IGH repertoires were sequenced in autoimmune cytopenia patients at active disease and during treatment follow-up, alongside healthy, CLL and autoimmune hepatitis controls. The goal of the study was to find out whether patients with autoimmune cytopenia have a disease-specific immune repertoire signature that could be used as a blood-based biomarker.

Study-level results and caveats: Healthy donors showed approximately 3-fold more exclusive TRB clusters than active autoimmune hepatitis patients, consistent with an autoimmunity-wide signature. The T cell clusters were only ever defined in silico, so experimental validation of their functional role was still needed. The GLIPH analysis suggested a lack of physiological T cell clusters in primary autoimmune cytopenia patients, since roughly 49 clusters were exclusive to healthy donors whereas 15 to 20 were exclusive to patients. TRB repertoire shifts, with less even repertoires observed in secondary cytopenia and CLL, were mostly attributed to lymphoma bias rather than autoimmunity. In the comparison of secondary cytopenia with CLL, the cluster-lack signature was not observed, apparently because the dominant lymphoma-associated repertoire masked the signature.

Multiplex PCR with a touch-down protocol amplified TRB rearrangements, with the TRB-A and TRB-B primer pools combined in a single tube. Illumina adapters and sample indices were added to the amplicons through two consecutive PCR reactions performed with Phusion HS II polymerase. After gel purification with the NucleoSpin Gel and PCR Clean-up kit, the amplicons were quantified by Qubit and checked for quality on an Agilent 2100 Bioanalyzer. Sequencing of the libraries was done on an Illumina MiSeq with 600-cycle, single-indexed, paired-end runs. Per the original workflow: MiXCR version 2.1.12, together with the default MiXCR reference library, was used to align and assemble the TRB reads. A clone was defined by each unique CDR3 nucleotide sequence, and the analysis included only productive sequences supported by at least two reads. Repertoire diversity was assessed by alpha-parameterized diversity profiles (alpha 0 to 5), including Shannon (alpha 1) and Simpson (alpha 2) indices, computed with an R script. Combinatorial TRB VJ usage was computed with the tcR package and compared between cohorts by principal component analysis with ade4. GLIPH was used to cluster TCRbeta CDR3s in pairs of cohorts matched for age and read depth, and a Wilcoxon test was used to compare cluster frequencies. TCRdb reprocessed the reads, reporting each CDR3 protein sequence once and no DNA. The V and J calls here are based on TCRdb, not the publication. In this sample's table one finds about 7,400 distinct CDR3 sequences. Of the sample, 16% is held by the ten largest clones.

Material for sequencing was peripheral blood. The chain uses TRBV18 and TRBJ2-2; TCRdb returns TRBD1, unconfirmable since there is no DNA. The TCR was taken from a human donor with an autoimmune cytopenia or autoimmune hepatitis (not recorded which). The CDR3 protein: CASSRGTGTEELFF.